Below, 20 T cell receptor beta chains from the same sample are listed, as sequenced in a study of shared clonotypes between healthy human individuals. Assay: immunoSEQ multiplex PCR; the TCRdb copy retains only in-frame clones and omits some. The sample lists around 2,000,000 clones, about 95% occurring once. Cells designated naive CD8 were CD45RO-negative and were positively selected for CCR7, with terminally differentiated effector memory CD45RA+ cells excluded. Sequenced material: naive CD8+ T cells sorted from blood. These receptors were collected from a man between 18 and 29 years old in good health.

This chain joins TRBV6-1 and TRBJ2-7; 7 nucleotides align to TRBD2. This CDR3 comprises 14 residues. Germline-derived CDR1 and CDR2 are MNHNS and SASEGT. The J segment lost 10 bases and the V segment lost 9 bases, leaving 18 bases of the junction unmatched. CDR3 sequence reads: CASTSWGGLERQYF. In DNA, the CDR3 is TGTGCCAGTACATCTTGGGGGGGTTTGGAACGCCAGTACTTC.

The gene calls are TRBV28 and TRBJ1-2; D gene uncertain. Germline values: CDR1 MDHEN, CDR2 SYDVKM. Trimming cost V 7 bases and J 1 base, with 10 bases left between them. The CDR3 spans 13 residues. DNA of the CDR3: TGTGCCAGCACCCAACTTCTTAACTATGGCTACACCTTC. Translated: CASTQLLNYGYTF.

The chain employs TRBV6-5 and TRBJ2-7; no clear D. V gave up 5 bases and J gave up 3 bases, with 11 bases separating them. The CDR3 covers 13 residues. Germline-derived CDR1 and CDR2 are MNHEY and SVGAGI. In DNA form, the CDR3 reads TGTGCCAGCAGTCCCTGGGAAGGCTACGAGCAGTACTTC. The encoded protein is CASSPWEGYEQYF.

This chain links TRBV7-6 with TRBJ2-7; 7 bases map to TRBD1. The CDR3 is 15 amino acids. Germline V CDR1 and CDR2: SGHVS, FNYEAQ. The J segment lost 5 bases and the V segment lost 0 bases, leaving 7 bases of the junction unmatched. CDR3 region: CASSLAIQGVNEQYF. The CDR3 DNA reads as TGTGCCAGCAGCTTAGCAATCCAGGGGGTGAACGAGCAGTACTTC. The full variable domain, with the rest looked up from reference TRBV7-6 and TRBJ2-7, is GAGVSQSPRYKVTKRGQDVALRCDPISGHVSLYWYRQALGQGPEFLTYFNYEAQQDKSGLPNDRFSAERPEGSISTLTIQRTEQRDSAMYRCASSLAIQGVNEQYFGPGTRLTVT.

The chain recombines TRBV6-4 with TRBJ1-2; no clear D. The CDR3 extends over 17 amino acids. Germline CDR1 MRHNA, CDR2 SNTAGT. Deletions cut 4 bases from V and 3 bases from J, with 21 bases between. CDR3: CASSVVSGRGKDYGYTF. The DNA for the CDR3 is TGTGCCAGCAGTGTAGTGTCCGGCCGAGGGAAGGACTATGGCTACACCTTC.

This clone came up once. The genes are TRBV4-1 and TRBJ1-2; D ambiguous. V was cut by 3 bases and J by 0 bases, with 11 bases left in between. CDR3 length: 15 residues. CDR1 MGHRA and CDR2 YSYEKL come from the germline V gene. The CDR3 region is CASSHRAPSNYGYTF. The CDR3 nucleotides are TGCGCCAGCAGCCACCGGGCACCCTCTAACTATGGCTACACCTTC.

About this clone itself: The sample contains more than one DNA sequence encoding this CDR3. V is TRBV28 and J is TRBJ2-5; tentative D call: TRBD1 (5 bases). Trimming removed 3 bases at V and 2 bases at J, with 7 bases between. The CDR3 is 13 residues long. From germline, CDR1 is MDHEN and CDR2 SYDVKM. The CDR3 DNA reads TGTGCCAGCAGTTTTCAGGGACAAGAGACCCAGTACTTC. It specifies CASSFQGQETQYF.

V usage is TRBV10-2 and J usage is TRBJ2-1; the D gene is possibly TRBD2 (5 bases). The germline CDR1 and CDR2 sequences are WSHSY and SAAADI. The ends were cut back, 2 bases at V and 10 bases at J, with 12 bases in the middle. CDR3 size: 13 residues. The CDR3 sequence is CASSENPRGEQFF. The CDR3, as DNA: TGCGCCAGCAGTGAGAATCCTCGGGGAGAGCAGTTCTTC.

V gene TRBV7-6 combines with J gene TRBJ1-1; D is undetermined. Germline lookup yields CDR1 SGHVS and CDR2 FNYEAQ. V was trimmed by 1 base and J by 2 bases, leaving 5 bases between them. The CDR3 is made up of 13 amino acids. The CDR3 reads CASSLGDNTEAFF. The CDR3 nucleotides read TGTGCCAGCAGCTTAGGGGATAACACTGAAGCTTTCTTT.

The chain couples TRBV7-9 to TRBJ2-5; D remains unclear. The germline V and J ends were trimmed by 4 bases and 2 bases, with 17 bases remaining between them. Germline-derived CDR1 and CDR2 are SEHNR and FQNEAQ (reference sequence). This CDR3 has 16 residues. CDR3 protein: CASSSGPLKEQETQYF. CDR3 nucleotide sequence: TGTGCCAGCAGCTCCGGGCCTCTCAAGGAGCAAGAGACCCAGTACTTC.

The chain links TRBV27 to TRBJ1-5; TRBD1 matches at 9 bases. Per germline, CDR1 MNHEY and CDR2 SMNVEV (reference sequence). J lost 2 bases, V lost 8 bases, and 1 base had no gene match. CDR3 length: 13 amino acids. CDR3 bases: TGTGCCAGCGGGGACAGGGGCAATCAGCCCCAGCATTTT. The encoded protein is CASGDRGNQPQHF.

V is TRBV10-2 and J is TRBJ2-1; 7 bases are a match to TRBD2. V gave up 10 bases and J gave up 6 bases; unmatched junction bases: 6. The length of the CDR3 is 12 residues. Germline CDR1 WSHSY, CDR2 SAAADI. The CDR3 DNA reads TGCGCCACCGGGGGGAGGTTCAATGAGCAGTTCTTC. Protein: CATGGRFNEQFF.

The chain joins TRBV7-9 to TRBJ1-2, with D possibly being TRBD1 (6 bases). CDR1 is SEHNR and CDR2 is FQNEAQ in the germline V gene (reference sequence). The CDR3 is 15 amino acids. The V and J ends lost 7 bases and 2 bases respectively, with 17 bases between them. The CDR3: CASNPIGGLNYGYTF. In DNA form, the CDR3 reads TGTGCCAGCAACCCAATCGGGGGGCTGAACTATGGCTACACCTTC.

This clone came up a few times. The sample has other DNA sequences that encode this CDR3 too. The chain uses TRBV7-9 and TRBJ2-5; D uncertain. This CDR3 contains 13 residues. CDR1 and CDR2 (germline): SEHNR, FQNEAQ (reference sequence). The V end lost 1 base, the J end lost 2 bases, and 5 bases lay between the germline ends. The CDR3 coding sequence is TGTGCCAGCAGCTTAGACGGTCAAGAGACCCAGTACTTC. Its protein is CASSLDGQETQYF. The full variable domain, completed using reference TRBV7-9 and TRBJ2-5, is DTGVSQNPRHKITKRGQNVTFRCDPISEHNRLYWYRQTLGQGPEFLTYFQNEAQLEKSRLLSDRFSAERPKGSFSTLEIQRTEQGDSAMYLCASSLDGQETQYFGPGTRLLVL.

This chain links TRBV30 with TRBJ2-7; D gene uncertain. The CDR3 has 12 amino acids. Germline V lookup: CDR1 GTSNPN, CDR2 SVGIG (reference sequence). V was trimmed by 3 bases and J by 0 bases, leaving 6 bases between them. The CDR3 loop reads CAWSSTSYEQYF. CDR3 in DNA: TGTGCCTGGAGCTCCACCTCCTACGAGCAGTACTTC.

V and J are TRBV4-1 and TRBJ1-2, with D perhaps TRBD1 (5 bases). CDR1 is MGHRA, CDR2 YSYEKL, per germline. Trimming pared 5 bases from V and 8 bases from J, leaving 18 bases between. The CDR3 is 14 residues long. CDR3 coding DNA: TGCGCCAGCAGCGCGACGGGGGGGTGGCCAGGCTACACCTTC. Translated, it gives CASSATGGWPGYTF.

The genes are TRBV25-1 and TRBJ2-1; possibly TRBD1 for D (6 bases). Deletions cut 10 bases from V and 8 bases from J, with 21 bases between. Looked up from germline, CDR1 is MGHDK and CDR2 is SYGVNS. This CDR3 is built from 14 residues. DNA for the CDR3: TGTGCCACCTCAGGGACAAAGACTGCAGATGAGCAGTTCTTC. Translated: CATSGTKTADEQFF.

In DNA, the CDR3 is TGTGCCATCAGTGGGACGACTGGCTACGAGCAGTACTTC. Translating it yields CAISGTTGYEQYF. The chain is built from TRBV10-3 and TRBJ2-7; D not certain. Per germline, CDR1 ENHRY and CDR2 SYGVKD. V lost 4 bases and J 3 bases, leaving 10 bases between the germline ends. The CDR3 extends over 13 amino acids.

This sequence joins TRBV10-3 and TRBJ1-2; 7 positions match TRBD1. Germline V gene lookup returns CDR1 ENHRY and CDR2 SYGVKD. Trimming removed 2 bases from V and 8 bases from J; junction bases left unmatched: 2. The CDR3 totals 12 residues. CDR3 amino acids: CAISERDSGYTF. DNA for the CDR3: TGTGCCATCAGTGAGAGGGACAGCGGCTACACCTTC.

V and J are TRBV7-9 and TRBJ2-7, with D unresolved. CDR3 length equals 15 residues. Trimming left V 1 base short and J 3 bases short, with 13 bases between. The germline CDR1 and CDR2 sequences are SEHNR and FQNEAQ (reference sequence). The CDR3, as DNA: TGTGCCAGCAGCTTAGACCCAAAAGGGTTCTACGAGCAGTACTTC. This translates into CASSLDPKGFYEQYF.